The clone carrying this T cell receptor beta chain was seen more than once but under ten times. The data were taken from a study of blood T cell repertoires in COVID-19. Germline values: CDR1 KGHDR, CDR2 SFDVKD. V lost 5 bases, J lost 8 bases, and 18 bases lay in between. The CDR3 has 15 amino acids. TCRdb keeps only in-frame clones here, not all; method: immunoSEQ multiplex PCR. This sample has around 260,000 clones, with around nine tenths found just once. The sample was peripheral blood. The TCR was taken from a man between 35 and 55 years old who had recovered from COVID-19. V usage is TRBV24-1 and J usage is TRBJ1-5; D uncertain. The CDR3 is CATSAGEDVSEPQHF. DNA for the CDR3: TGTGCCACCAGTGCGGGTGAGGATGTATCAGAGCCCCAGCATTTT.